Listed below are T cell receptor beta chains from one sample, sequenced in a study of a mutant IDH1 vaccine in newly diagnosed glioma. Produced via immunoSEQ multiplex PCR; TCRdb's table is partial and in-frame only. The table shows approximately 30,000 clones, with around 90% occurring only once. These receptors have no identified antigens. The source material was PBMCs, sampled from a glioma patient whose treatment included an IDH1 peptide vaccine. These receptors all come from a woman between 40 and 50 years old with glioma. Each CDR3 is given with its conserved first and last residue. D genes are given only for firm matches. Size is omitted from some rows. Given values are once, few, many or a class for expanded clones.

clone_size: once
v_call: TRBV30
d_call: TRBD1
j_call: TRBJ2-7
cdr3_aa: CAWSRDRGLHEQYF
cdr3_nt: TGTGCCTGGAGTAGGGACAGGGGGCTCCACGAGCAGTACTTC

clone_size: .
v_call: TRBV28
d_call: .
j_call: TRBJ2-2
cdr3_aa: CASSDRTLNTGELFF
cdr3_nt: TGTGCCAGCAGCGATCGAACTCTAAACACCGGGGAGCTGTTTTTT

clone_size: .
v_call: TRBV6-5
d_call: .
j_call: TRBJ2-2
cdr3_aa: CASSSSRTGGELFF
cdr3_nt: TGTGCCAGCAGCTCCTCCCGAACGGGCGGGGAGCTGTTTTTT

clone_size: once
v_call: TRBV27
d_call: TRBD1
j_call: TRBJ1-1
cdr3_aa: CASSIGTAGSEAFF
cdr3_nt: TGTGCCAGCAGCATCGGGACAGCGGGATCTGAAGCTTTCTTT

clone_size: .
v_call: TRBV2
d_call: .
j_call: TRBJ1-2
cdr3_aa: CASGLSYNYGYTF
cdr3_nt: TGTGCCAGCGGCCTTAGCTATAACTATGGCTACACCTTC

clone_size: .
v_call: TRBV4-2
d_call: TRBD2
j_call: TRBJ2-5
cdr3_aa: CASSLDLPGLAGGLNQETQYF
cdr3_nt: TGTGCCAGCAGCCTTGACCTCCCGGGACTAGCGGGGGGGCTAAACCAAGAGACCCAGTACTTC

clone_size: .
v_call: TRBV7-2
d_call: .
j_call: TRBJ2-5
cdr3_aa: CASSLAQGKQETQYF
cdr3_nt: TGTGCCAGCAGCTTAGCGCAGGGGAAACAAGAGACCCAGTACTTC

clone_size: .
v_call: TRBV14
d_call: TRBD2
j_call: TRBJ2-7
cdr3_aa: CASSPALAGLSSYEQYF
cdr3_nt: TGTGCCAGCAGTCCGGCGCTAGCGGGCCTAAGCTCCTACGAGCAGTACTTC

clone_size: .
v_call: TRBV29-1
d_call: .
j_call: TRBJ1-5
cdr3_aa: CSARYSNQPQHF
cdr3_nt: TGCAGCGCCAGATATAGCAATCAGCCCCAGCATTTT

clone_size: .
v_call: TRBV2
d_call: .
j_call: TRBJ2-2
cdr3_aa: CASSPQGSLVRELFF
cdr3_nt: TGTGCCAGCAGCCCCCAGGGCAGCCTGGTACGGGAGCTGTTTTTT

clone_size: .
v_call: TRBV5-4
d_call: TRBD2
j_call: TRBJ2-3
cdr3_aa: CASSFGRGGGTDTQYF
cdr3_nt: TGTGCCAGCAGCTTCGGGCGCGGGGGGGGCACAGATACGCAGTATTTT

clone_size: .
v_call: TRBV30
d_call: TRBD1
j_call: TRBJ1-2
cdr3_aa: CAWNPTGEGGYTF
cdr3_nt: TGTGCCTGGAACCCGACAGGGGAAGGGGGCTACACCTTC

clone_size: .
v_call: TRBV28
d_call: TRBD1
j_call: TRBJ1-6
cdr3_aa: CASSFTGQGNSPLHF
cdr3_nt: TGTGCCAGCAGTTTTACCGGACAGGGGAATTCACCCCTCCACTTT

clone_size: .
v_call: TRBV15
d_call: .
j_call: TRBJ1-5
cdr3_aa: CATSRRDIHQPQHF
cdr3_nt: TGTGCCACCAGCAGAAGGGACATCCATCAGCCCCAGCATTTT

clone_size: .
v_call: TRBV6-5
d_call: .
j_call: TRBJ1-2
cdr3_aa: CASSYSGNYGYTF
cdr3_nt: TGTGCCAGCAGTTACTCGGGGAACTATGGCTACACCTTC

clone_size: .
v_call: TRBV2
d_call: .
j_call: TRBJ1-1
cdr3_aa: CASSVGWPTNTEAFF
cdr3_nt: TGTGCCAGCAGTGTCGGGTGGCCGACGAACACTGAAGCTTTCTTT

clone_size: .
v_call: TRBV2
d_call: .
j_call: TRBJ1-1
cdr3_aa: CASYRVNTEAFF
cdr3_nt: TGTGCCAGTTACAGGGTAAACACTGAAGCTTTCTTT

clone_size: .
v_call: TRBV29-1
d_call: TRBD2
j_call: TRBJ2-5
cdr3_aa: CSVNPVGIAGGLQETQYF
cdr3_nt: TGCAGCGTTAACCCCGTGGGTATAGCGGGGGGCCTCCAAGAGACCCAGTACTTC

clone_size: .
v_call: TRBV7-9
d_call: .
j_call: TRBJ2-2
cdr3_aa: CASRFNTGRDTGELFF
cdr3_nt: TGTGCCAGCAGATTTAATACAGGGAGGGACACCGGGGAGCTGTTTTTT

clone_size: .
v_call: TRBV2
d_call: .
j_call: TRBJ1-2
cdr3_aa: CASRAVFRSNYGYTF
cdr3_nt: TGTGCCAGTCGAGCAGTGTTCAGATCTAACTATGGCTACACCTTC

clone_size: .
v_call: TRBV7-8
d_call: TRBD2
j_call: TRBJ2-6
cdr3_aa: CASSLGQLAGVFGANVLTF
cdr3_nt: TGTGCCAGCAGCTTAGGGCAACTAGCGGGAGTTTTCGGGGCCAACGTCCTGACTTTC

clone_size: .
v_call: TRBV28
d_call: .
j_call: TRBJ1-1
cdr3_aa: CASSPRVDTEAFF
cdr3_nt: TGTGCCAGCAGCCCGAGGGTGGACACTGAAGCTTTCTTT

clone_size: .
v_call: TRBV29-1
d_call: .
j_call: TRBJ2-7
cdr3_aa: CSVENPGAYEQYF
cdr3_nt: TGCAGCGTTGAAAACCCCGGAGCCTACGAGCAGTACTTC

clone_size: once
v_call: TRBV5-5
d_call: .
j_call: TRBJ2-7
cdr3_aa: CASSLRQGINEQYF
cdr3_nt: TGTGCCAGCAGCTTGCGCCAGGGTATCAACGAGCAGTACTTC

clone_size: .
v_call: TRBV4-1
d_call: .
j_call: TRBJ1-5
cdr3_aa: CASSQDGGEPQHF
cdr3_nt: TGCGCCAGCAGCCAAGATGGGGGGGAGCCCCAGCATTTT

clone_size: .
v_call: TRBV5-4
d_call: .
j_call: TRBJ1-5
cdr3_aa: CASSFNLGPQHF
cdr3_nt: TGTGCCAGCAGTTTTAATCTGGGGCCCCAGCATTTT

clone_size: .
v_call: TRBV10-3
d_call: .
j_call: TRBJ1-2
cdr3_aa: CAISEGQSRDYGYTF
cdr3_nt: TGTGCCATCAGTGAAGGACAGTCTCGGGACTATGGCTACACCTTC

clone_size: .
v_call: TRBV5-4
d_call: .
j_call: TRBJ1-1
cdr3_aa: CASSLTGLNTEAFF
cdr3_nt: TGTGCCAGCAGCTTAACAGGGTTGAACACTGAAGCTTTCTTT

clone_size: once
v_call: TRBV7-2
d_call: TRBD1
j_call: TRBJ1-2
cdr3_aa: CASSPSPLTGRYTF
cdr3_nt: TGTGCCAGCAGCCCAAGCCCCTTGACAGGGCGCTACACCTTC

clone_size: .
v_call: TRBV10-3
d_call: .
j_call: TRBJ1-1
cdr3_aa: CAIRTTGMNTEAFF
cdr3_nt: TGTGCCATCAGGACGACAGGAATGAACACTGAAGCTTTCTTT

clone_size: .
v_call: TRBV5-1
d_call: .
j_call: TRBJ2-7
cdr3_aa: CASSLVINEQYF
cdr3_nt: TGCGCCAGCAGCTTGGTTATTAACGAGCAGTACTTC

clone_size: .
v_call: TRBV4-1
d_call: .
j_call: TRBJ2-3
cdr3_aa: CASSQDQSDTQYF
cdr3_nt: TGCGCCAGCAGCCAAGATCAGTCAGATACGCAGTATTTT

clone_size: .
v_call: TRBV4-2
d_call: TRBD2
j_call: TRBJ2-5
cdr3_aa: CASSQEGVAGGLETQYF
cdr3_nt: TGTGCCAGCAGCCAAGAAGGAGTGGCGGGGGGGCTCGAGACCCAGTACTTC

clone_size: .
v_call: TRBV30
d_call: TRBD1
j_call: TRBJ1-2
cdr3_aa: CAWTSRGPNYGYTF
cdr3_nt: TGTGCCTGGACAAGTAGGGGGCCCAACTATGGCTACACCTTC

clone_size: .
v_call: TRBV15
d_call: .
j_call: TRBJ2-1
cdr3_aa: CATSREGGALYNEQFF
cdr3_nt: TGTGCCACCAGCAGAGAGGGGGGAGCTTTGTACAATGAGCAGTTCTTC

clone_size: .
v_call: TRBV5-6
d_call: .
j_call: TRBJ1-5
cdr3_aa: CASSLLAGVQPQHF
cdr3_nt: TGTGCCAGCAGCTTGCTTGCCGGAGTTCAGCCCCAGCATTTT

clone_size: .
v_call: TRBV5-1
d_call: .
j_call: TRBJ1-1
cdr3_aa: CASREDPNTEAFF
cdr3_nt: TGCGCCAGCAGGGAGGACCCGAACACTGAAGCTTTCTTT

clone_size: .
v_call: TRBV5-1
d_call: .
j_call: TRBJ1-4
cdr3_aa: CASSLSTDGKLFF
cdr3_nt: TGCGCCAGCAGCTTGTCCACAGATGGAAAACTGTTTTTT

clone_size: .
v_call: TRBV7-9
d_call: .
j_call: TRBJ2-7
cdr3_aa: CASSLEGPSYEQYF
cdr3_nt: TGTGCCAGCAGCTTAGAGGGGCCTTCCTACGAGCAGTACTTC

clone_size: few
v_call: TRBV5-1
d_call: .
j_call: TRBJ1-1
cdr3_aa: CASRQRDTGWTEAFF
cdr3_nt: TGCGCCAGCAGACAAAGAGACACAGGGTGGACTGAAGCTTTCTTT

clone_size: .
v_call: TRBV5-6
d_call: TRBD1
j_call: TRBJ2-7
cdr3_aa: CASPRDRGRVGPYEQYF
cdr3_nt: TGTGCCAGCCCTCGGGACAGGGGGCGAGTCGGACCTTACGAGCAGTACTTC

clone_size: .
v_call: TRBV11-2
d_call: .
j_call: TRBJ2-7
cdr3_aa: CASRGRGGYYEQYF
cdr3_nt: TGTGCCAGCAGAGGAAGGGGCGGATACTACGAGCAGTACTTC

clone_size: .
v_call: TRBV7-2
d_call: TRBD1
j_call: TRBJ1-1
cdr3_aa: CASSLADRVWAEAFF
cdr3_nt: TGTGCCAGCAGCTTAGCGGACAGGGTCTGGGCTGAAGCTTTCTTT

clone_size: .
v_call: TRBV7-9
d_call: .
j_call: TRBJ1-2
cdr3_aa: CASSLISQAETIDGYTF
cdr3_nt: TGTGCCAGCAGCTTAATCTCGCAGGCGGAAACTATAGATGGCTACACCTTC

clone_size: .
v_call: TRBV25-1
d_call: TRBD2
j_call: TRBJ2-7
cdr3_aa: CASSRTSGSGYEQYF
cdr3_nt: TGTGCCAGCAGTCGGACTAGCGGGAGTGGGTACGAGCAGTACTTC

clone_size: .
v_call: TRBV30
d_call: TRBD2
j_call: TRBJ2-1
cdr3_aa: CAWRLAGGRSEQFF
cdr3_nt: TGTGCCTGGAGGTTAGCGGGAGGCCGGAGTGAGCAGTTCTTC

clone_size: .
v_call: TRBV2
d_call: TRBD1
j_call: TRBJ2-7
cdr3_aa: CASSRQGALYEQYF
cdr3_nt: TGTGCCAGCAGTCGACAGGGGGCCCTCTACGAGCAGTACTTC

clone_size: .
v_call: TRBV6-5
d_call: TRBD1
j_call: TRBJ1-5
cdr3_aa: CASSSTGVNQPQHF
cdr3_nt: TGTGCCAGCAGCTCCACAGGGGTCAATCAGCCCCAGCATTTT

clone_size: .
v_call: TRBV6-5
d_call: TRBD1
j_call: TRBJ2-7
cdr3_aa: CASSYRDRVGEQYF
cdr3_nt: TGTGCCAGCAGTTACCGGGACAGGGTAGGCGAGCAGTACTTC

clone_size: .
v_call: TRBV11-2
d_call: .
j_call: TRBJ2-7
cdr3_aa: CASSWTESEQYF
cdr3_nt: TGTGCCAGCAGCTGGACGGAGAGCGAGCAGTACTTC

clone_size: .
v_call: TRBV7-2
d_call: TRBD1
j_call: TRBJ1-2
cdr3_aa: CASSLALRTGGDYTF
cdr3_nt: TGTGCCAGCAGCTTAGCCCTCCGGACAGGGGGGGACTACACCTTC

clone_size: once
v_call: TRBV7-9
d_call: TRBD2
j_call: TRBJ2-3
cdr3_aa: CASSLELAGGLSIDTQYF
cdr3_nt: TGTGCCAGCAGCTTAGAACTAGCGGGGGGGCTGAGTATAGATACGCAGTATTTT

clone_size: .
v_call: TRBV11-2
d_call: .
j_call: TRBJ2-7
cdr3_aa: CASSLAPVLGEQYF
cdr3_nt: TGTGCCAGCAGCTTAGCCCCGGTTCTGGGGGAGCAGTACTTC

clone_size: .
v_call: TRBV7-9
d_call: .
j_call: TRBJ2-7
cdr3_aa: CASSGGTGYEQYF
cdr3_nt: TGTGCCAGCAGCGGCGGGACCGGCTACGAGCAGTACTTC